The 9 T cell receptor beta chains presented below share a single source sample, sequenced in a study of CD8+CD57+ T cells in acquired aplastic anemia. Genomic DNA constituted the template upon which TCR beta VDJ and CDR3 profiling was performed. TCRdb recomputed calls from the reads with MiXCR, one row per CDR3 protein. This sample has 400,000 to 450,000 distinct CDR3 sequences; about 70% occur once, and the top ten carry around 4%. Sequenced sample: sorted CD4+, CD8+, or CD8+CD57+ T cells (not recorded which) from PBMCs. The receptor source for this set is a human donor in good health, serving as a control.

This sequence joins TRBV7-4 and TRBJ2-7; no definite D call. CDR1 is SGHVT, CDR2 SQSDAQ, per germline. The CDR3 loop spans 11 amino acids. The ends were cut back, 9 bases at V and 3 bases at J, with 9 bases in the middle. The CDR3 sequence: CARIAYYEQYF. CDR3 DNA sequence: TGTGCCAGAATAGCATACTACGAGCAGTACTTC.

In regard to this clonotype: The missing conserved phenylalanine or tryptophan at the end of this CDR3 makes a read error likely. No DNA is shown, since the ends of the CDR3 on it are uncertain; the CDR3 is the one TCRdb lists. CDR3 residues: CASSAIQGGNSPLL. The genes are TRBV7-2 and TRBJ1-2; TRBD1, as called in the table, went unchecked against the DNA. Both ends counted, the CDR3 spans 14 residues. Germline CDR1 SGHTA, CDR2 FQGNSA.

In its sample, this clonotype was seen a few times. J is TRBJ2-7 and V is TRBV7-9; 11 nucleotides line up with TRBD2. This CDR3 comprises 15 residues. The V and J ends lost 5 bases and 0 bases, in that order; junction bases with no gene match: 3. CDR1 and CDR2 from the germline V gene are SEHNR and FQNEAQ (reference sequence). DNA of the CDR3: TGTGCCAGCAGCCGAACTAGCGGGAGCTCCTACGAGCAGTACTTC. This translates into CASSRTSGSSYEQYF.

The chain employs TRBV5-4 and TRBJ1-4, with D tentatively TRBD1 (5 bases). The V end was cut by 6 bases, the J end by 10 bases, with 19 bases between. The CDR3 length is 14 residues. The V gene's germline CDR1 is SGHNT and CDR2 YYREEE (reference sequence). CDR3 DNA: TGTGCCAGCAACGCGGGGGGGGGAGACGGAAAACTGTTTTTT. This translates into CASNAGGGDGKLFF.

In the case of this clonotype: Germline is not matched at one junction end, which may reflect a read error. The V gene is TRBV7-6, the J gene TRBJ1-1; no reliable D call. The germline V gene has CDR1 SGHVS and CDR2 FNYEAQ. The CDR3 spans 13 residues. The CDR3 DNA follows: TGTGCCAGCAGCTTCCAGCCCCCCGCGAGCAGTTCTTTT. This encodes CASSFQPPASSSF.

The genes are TRBV7-2 and TRBJ2-5, with D tentatively TRBD1 (5 bases). Germline V lookup: CDR1 SGHTA, CDR2 FQGNSA. V was pared by 1 base and J by 13 bases, with 22 bases between. This CDR3 is 15 amino acids long. This chain's CDR3 is CASSLDQGAYGYTYF. The CDR3 nucleotides are TGTGCCAGCAGCTTAGACCAGGGCGCTTATGGCTACACGTACTTC.

This clonotype has a handful of counts. The J gene is TRBJ1-2, the V gene TRBV25-1; weak D call: TRBD1 (5 bases). The germline gives CDR1 MGHDK, CDR2 SYGVNS. The length of the CDR3 is 16 residues. Between the trimmed V and J ends, which lost 5 bases and 4 bases, there was a span of 20 bases. The CDR3 DNA reads as TGTGCCAGCAGTTACCGTGCACCCGGGGACGCCTATGGCTACACCTTC. It is translated as CASSYRAPGDAYGYTF.

V is TRBV10-2 and J is TRBJ2-2; a weak D match, TRBD2 (6 bases). The CDR3 spans 13 residues. The germline V and J ends were trimmed by 10 bases and 1 base, with 10 bases remaining between them. Germline CDR1 and CDR2: WSHSY and SAAADI. Here the CDR3 DNA reads TGCGCCACCCTTAGCGGGAACACCGGGGAGCTGTTTTTT. Translation gives CATLSGNTGELFF.

The genes are TRBV7-8 and TRBJ2-7; TRBD2 might be the D (5 bases). Germline CDR1 reads SGHVS; CDR2 reads FQNEAQ. The ends were cut back, 0 bases at V and 6 bases at J, with 9 bases in the middle. This CDR3 is 13 amino acids long. CDR3: CASSLATGVEQYF. CDR3 nucleotide sequence: TGTGCCAGCAGCTTAGCGACCGGGGTCGAGCAGTACTTC.